The TCR beta chain described here comes from a study of Ad26.COV2.S vaccination and SARS-CoV-2 variants. At the level of the study: Vaccine-arm donor from the placebo-controlled COV1001 Ad26.COV2.S trial. Once or twice, 56 days apart, Ad26.COV2.S was delivered intramuscularly. Study-wide points: Similar non-spike TCR breadth was seen in vaccine and placebo recipients.

TCRdb's copy holds only in-frame clones and misses some; the assay was immunoSEQ multiplex PCR. The sample records around 340,000 clones, roughly 91% being singletons. Treatment described: over 15 received Ad26.COV2.S at low or high dose, single or two shots; about 5 received placebo; per-sample allocation not given. Samples were taken on day 63 after the first vaccine or placebo injection. An Ad26 vector was used to express Wuhan-strain SARS-CoV-2 spike as the vaccine. The CDR3 totals 14 residues. Germline lookup yields CDR1 ENHRY and CDR2 SYGVKD. The V end was cut by 0 bases, the J end by 4 bases, with 10 bases between. To note about this clone: Antigen specificity is unknown.

This material consisted of peripheral blood, taken in a trial of Ad26.COV2.S vaccine versus placebo. The sequence derives from a person between 18 and 59 years old who received the Ad26.COV2.S COVID-19 vaccine or a placebo. The rearrangement uses TRBV10-3 and TRBJ2-7, with a weak D call TRBD2 (6 bases). The CDR3 DNA reads TGTGCCATCAGTGAGTCAGGACTAAAGTACGAGCAGTACTTC. Its protein product is CAISESGLKYEQYF.